This TCR beta chain emerged from a study of T-cell memory formation after mild COVID-19. Study findings and constraints: Shrinking CD4+ clones resided mostly in CM and EM, and CD8+ ones in EMRA.

This clonotype was observed a handful of times. Its antigen is unknown. TCRdb re-derived calls from the 5' RACE reads in MiXCR, one entry per CDR3 protein. The sample contains fewer than 50,000 distinct CDR3 sequences, 9.5% to 15% of which appear only once. The CDR3 covers 15 residues. The ends lost 2 bases at V and 5 bases at J; junction bases unmatched: 7. Germline V gives CDR1 MNHNY, CDR2 SVGAGI (reference sequence). The chain recombines TRBV6-6 with TRBJ2-5, with TRBD1 matching 8 bases. Sequenced input: PBMCs or a T cell subset sorted from them (not recorded which). The origin of this receptor is a man aged 18-30 years who had mild COVID-19 (a few samples of this study predate the infection). Cell type and time point are not known. The CDR3 DNA is TGTGCCAGCAGTTACACCGCAGGGGGCCGGGAGACCCAGTACTTC. Its translation: CASSYTAGGRETQYF.